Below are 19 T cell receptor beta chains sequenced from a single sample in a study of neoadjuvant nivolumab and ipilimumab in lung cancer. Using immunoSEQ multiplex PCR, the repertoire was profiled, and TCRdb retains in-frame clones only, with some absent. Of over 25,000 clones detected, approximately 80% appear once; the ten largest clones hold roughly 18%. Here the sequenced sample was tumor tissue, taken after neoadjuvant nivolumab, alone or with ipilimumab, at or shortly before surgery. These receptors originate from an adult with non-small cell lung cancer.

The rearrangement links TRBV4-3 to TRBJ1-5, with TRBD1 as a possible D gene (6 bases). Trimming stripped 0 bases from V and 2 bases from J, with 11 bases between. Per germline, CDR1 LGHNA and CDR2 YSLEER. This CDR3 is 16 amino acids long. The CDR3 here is CASSQDTGNGNQPQHF. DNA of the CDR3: TGCGCCAGCAGCCAAGATACAGGGAATGGCAATCAGCCCCAGCATTTT.

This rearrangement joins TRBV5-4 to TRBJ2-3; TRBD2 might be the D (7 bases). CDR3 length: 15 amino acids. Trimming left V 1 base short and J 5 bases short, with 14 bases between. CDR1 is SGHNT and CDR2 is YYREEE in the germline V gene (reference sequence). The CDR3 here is CASSLLGGGGDTQYF. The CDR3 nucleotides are TGTGCCAGCAGCTTGTTAGGGGGGGGAGGAGATACGCAGTATTTT.

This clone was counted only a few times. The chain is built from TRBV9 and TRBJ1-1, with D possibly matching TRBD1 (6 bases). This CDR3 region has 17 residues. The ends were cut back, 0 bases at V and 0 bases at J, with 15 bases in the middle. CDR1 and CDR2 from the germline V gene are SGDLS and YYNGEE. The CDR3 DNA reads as TGTGCCAGCAGCGTAGGTGGCTTTGACAGGCTGAACACTGAAGCTTTCTTT. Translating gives CASSVGGFDRLNTEAFF. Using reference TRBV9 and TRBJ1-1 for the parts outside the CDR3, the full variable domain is DSGVTQTPKHLITATGQRVTLRCSPRSGDLSVYWYQQSLDQGLQFLIQYYNGEERAKGNILERFSAQQFPDLHSELNLSSLELGDSALYFCASSVGGFDRLNTEAFFGQGTRLTVV.

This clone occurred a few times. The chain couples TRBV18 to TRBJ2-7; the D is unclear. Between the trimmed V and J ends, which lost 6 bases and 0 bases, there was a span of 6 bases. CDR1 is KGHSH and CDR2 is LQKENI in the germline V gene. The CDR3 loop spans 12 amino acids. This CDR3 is CASSSSSYEQYF. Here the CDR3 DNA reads TGTGCCAGCTCTTCCAGCTCCTACGAGCAGTACTTC.

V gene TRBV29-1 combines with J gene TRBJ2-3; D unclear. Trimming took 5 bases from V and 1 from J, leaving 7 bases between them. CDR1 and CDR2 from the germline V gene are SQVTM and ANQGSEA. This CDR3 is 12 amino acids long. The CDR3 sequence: CSVILRTDTQYF. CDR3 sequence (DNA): TGCAGCGTTATACTGCGCACAGATACGCAGTATTTT.

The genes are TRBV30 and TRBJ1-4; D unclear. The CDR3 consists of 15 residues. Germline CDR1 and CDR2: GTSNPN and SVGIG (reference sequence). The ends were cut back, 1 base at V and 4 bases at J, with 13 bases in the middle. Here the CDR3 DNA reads TGTGCCTGGAGTGCCCCGACGGCCCGTAATGAAAAACTGTTTTTT. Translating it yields CAWSAPTARNEKLFF.

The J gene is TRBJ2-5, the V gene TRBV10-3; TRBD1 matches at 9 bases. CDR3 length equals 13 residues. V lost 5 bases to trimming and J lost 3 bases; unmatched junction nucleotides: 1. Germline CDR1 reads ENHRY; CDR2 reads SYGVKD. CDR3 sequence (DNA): TGTGCCATCAGTTGGGACAGGGAAGAGACCCAGTACTTC. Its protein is CAISWDREETQYF.

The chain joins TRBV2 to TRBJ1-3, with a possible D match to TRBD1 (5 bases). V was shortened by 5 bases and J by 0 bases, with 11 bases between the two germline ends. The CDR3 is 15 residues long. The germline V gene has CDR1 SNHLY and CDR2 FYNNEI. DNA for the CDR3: TGTGCCAGCAGTTTCGACAGAAGCTCTGGAAACACCATATATTTT. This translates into CASSFDRSSGNTIYF.

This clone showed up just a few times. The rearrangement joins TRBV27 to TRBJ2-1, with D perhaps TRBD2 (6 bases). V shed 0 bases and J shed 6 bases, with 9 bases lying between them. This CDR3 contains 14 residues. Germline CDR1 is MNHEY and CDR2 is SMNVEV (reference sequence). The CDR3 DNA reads TGTGCCAGCAGTTTATCGGGACTGAGCAATGAGCAGTTCTTC. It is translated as CASSLSGLSNEQFF.

DNA of the CDR3: TGTGCCAGCAGCTTAAGCCCGTACTCTGGAAACACCATATATTTT. Translated: CASSLSPYSGNTIYF. The chain has TRBV11-3 and TRBJ1-3, with no clear D. The CDR3 runs to 15 residues. Trimming left V 2 bases short and J 0 bases short, with 8 bases between. The germline V gene has CDR1 SGHNT and CDR2 YENEEA.

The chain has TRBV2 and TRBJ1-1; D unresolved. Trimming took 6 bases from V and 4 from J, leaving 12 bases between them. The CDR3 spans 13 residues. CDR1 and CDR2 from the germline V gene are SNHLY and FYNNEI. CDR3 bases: TGTGCCAGCAGACCCCGACTGATCACTGAAGCTTTCTTT. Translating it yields CASRPRLITEAFF.

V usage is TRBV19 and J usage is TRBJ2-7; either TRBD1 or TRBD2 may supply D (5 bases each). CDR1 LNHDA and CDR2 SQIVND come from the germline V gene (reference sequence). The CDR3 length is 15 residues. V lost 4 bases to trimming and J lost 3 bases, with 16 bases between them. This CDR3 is CASSTSGTTYYEQYF. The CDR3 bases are TGTGCCAGTAGTACCTCCGGGACGACCTACTACGAGCAGTACTTC. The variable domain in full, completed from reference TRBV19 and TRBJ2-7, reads DGGITQSPKYLFRKEGQNVTLSCEQNLNHDAMYWYRQDPGQGLRLIYYSQIVNDFQKGDIAEGYSVSREKKESFPLTVTSAQKNPTAFYLCASSTSGTTYYEQYFGPGTRLTVT.

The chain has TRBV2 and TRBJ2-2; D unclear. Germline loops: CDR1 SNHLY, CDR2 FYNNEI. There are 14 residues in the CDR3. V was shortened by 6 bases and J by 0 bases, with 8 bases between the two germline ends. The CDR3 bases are TGTGCCAGCAGGGGCAGTACGAACACCGGGGAGCTGTTTTTT. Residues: CASRGSTNTGELFF.

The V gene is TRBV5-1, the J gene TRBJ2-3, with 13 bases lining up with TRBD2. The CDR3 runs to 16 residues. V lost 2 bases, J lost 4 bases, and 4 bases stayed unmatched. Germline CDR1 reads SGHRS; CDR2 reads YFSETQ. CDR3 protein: CASSFTSGGAADTQYF. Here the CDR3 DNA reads TGCGCCAGCAGCTTCACTAGCGGGGGGGCAGCAGATACGCAGTATTTT.

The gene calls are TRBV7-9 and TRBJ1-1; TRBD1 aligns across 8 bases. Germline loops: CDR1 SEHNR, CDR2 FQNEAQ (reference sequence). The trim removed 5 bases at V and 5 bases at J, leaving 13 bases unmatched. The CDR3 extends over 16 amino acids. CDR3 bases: TGTGCCAGCAGCAAAAGAGGGGACAGGCTGGGTACTGAAGCTTTCTTT. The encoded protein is CASSKRGDRLGTEAFF.

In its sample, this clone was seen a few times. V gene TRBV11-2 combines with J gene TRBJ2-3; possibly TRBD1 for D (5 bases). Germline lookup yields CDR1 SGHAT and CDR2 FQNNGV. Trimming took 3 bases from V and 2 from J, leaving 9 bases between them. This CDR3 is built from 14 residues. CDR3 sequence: CASSFDSFTDTQYF. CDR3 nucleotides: TGTGCCAGCAGCTTCGACAGCTTCACAGATACGCAGTATTTT.

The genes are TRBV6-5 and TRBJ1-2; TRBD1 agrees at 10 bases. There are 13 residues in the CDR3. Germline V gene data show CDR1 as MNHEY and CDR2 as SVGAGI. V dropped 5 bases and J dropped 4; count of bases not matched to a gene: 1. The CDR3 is CASSRTGGYGYTF. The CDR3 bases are TGTGCCAGCAGTAGGACAGGGGGCTATGGCTACACCTTC.

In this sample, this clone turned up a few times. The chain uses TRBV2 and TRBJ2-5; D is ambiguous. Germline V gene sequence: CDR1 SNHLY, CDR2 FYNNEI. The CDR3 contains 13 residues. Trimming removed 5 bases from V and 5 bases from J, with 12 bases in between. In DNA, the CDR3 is TGTGCCAGCAGTTACCTTGTCGGGGAGACCCAGTACTTC. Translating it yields CASSYLVGETQYF.

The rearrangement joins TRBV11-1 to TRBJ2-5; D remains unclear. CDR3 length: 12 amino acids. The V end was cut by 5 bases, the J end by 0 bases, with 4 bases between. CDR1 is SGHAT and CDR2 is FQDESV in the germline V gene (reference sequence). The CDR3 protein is CASSRDQETQYF. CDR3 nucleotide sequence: TGTGCCAGCAGCCGGGACCAAGAGACCCAGTACTTC.